The next 22 T cell receptor beta chains were all read from a single sample in a study of PD-1 blockade in classical Hodgkin lymphoma. The time point here: cycle 4 day 1 (C4D1), after more than five weeks of nivolumab. All the patients suffered relapse after autologous stem cell transplantation, and brentuximab vedotin exposure differed. Method: immunoSEQ multiplex PCR; TCRdb's copy keeps in-frame clones and lacks some. The top ten hold approximately 13% of the sample, which has roughly 17,000 clones, roughly 85% seen once. The starting material was peripheral blood mononuclear cells (PBMCs), obtained before the fourth cycle of nivolumab. Receptor source: a human donor with classical Hodgkin lymphoma.

The chain employs TRBV28 and TRBJ1-3; D unclear. V was trimmed by 2 bases and J by 1 base, leaving 15 bases between them. The CDR3 runs 17 residues. Looked up from germline, CDR1 is MDHEN and CDR2 is SYDVKM. The CDR3 bases are TGTGCCAGCAGTTTACTTCCAGGTACACCTTCTGGAAACACCATATATTTT. Its protein product is CASSLLPGTPSGNTIYF.

This chain joins TRBV6-5 and TRBJ1-2; tentative D call: TRBD1 (5 bases). The germline CDR1 and CDR2 sequences are MNHEY and SVGAGI. V was pared by 0 bases and J by 10 bases, with 18 bases between. The CDR3 length is 15 residues. The CDR3, as DNA: TGTGCCAGCAGTTACTCGATGGGGCCTTCATCGGCCTACACCTTC. This codes for CASSYSMGPSSAYTF.

The V gene is TRBV5-4, the J gene TRBJ2-7, with D perhaps TRBD2 (5 bases). Trimming removed 4 bases at V and 5 bases at J, with 13 bases between. The germline V gene encodes CDR1 SGHNT and CDR2 YYREEE (reference sequence). CDR3 length equals 13 residues. The chain's CDR3 is CASSLPGLHEQYF. CDR3 sequence (DNA): TGTGCCAGCAGCCTGCCGGGGTTACACGAGCAGTACTTC.

This chain uses TRBV30 with TRBJ1-2; weak D call: TRBD1 (5 bases). CDR3 length equals 15 residues. Germline CDR1 and CDR2: GTSNPN and SVGIG (reference sequence). With 0 bases removed from V and 4 bases from J, the gap between germline ends came to 15 bases. This chain's CDR3 is CAWSVPPGNGYGYTF. In nucleotides, the CDR3 is TGTGCCTGGAGTGTACCCCCAGGGAACGGCTATGGCTACACCTTC.

The chain recombines TRBV6-1 with TRBJ2-7; D is ambiguous. Germline V gives CDR1 MNHNS, CDR2 SASEGT. The CDR3 runs to 11 residues. V was pared by 6 bases and J by 4 bases, with 7 bases between. This CDR3 is CASSPLYEQYF. The CDR3 nucleotides are TGTGCCAGCAGCCCCCTTTACGAGCAGTACTTC.

Only a few counts were recorded for this clone. The genes are TRBV10-3 and TRBJ2-1; D possibly corresponds to TRBD1 (6 bases). Per germline, CDR1 ENHRY and CDR2 SYGVKD. V dropped 6 bases and J dropped 4 bases, with 10 bases sitting between them. There are 13 residues in the CDR3. The CDR3 loop is CAIRSGQYNEQFF. As DNA, the CDR3 is TGTGCCATCAGGTCTGGACAGTACAATGAGCAGTTCTTC.

The chain links TRBV6-6 to TRBJ2-7; D gene unclear. The length of the CDR3 is 11 residues. Germline loops: CDR1 MNHNY, CDR2 SVGAGI (reference sequence). V was cut by 5 bases and J by 5 bases, with 7 bases left in between. Written as DNA, the CDR3 is TGTGCCAGCAGTCTCCACAACGAGCAGTACTTC. Its protein is CASSLHNEQYF.

The CDR3 sequence: CSATEWNEQFF. The CDR3 DNA is TGCAGTGCTACAGAGTGGAATGAGCAGTTCTTC. This sequence joins TRBV20-1 and TRBJ2-1; D gene ambiguous. The CDR3 has 11 amino acids. CDR1 is DFQATT, CDR2 SNEGSKA, per germline (reference sequence). V lost 4 bases and J lost 7, with 8 bases in between.

This clone was seen a handful of times. This rearrangement joins TRBV5-1 to TRBJ1-1, with 12 nucleotides matching TRBD1. From germline, CDR1 is SGHRS and CDR2 YFSETQ. V was pared by 0 bases and J by 10 bases, with 7 bases of the junction left unmatched. CDR3 size: 15 residues. CDR3 amino acids: CASSLAGQGANVAFF. The CDR3 DNA is TGCGCCAGCAGCTTGGCGGGACAGGGGGCAAATGTAGCTTTCTTT.

The V call is TRBV6-5, the J call TRBJ2-1, with D tentatively TRBD1 (5 bases). The length of the CDR3 is 14 residues. The germline CDR1 and CDR2 sequences are MNHEY and SVGAGI. Trimming removed 2 bases at V and 8 bases at J, with 13 bases between. CDR3 DNA sequence: TGTGCCAGCAGTTACGATACAGGTTTCGATGAGCAGTTCTTC. This codes for CASSYDTGFDEQFF.

This chain joins TRBV5-4 and TRBJ1-1; possible D gene TRBD1, 6 bases. V lost 0 bases and J 4 bases, leaving 25 bases between the germline ends. Germline assignment: CDR1 SGHNT and CDR2 YYREEE (reference sequence). The CDR3 covers 19 residues. The CDR3 bases are TGTGCCAGCAGCTTGGAGTTTACGCGTTTGGGGGCTCTGCGCACTGAAGCTTTCTTT. This sequence encodes CASSLEFTRLGALRTEAFF.

The chain combines TRBV6-5 with TRBJ1-2, with D possibly TRBD1 on 6 matching bases. Germline V CDR1 and CDR2: MNHEY, SVGAGI. The CDR3 extends over 14 amino acids. Trimming shortened V by 6 bases and J by 5 bases, and 16 bases separated the two germline ends. In DNA, the CDR3 is TGTGCCAGCAGGAGGGGGGACGTTTCGTATGGCTACACCTTC. Translation gives CASRRGDVSYGYTF.

This clone is deemed medium-sized (0.01 to 0.1%). J is TRBJ1-2 and V is TRBV6-6, with D tentatively TRBD1 (5 bases). The CDR3 is 12 amino acids. From germline, CDR1 is MNHNY and CDR2 SVGAGI (reference sequence). Trimming pared 10 bases from V and 7 bases from J, leaving 16 bases between. The CDR3 bases are TGTGCCATCATCGAGGGGCTTCGTGGCTACACCTTC. It is translated as CAIIEGLRGYTF.

Only one count was recorded for this clone. The rearrangement links TRBV5-1 to TRBJ2-5; TRBD2 is a possible D gene (6 bases). Trimming removed 3 bases at V and 3 bases at J, with 15 bases between. The CDR3 loop spans 15 amino acids. The germline V gene has CDR1 SGHRS and CDR2 YFSETQ. The DNA for the CDR3 is TGCGCCAGCAGCTCTGAAGGAGGGACTGAAGAGACCCAGTACTTC. This encodes CASSSEGGTEETQYF.

This chain links TRBV7-8 with TRBJ1-2; D may be TRBD1 (5 bases). This CDR3 is built from 13 residues. Trimming left V 5 bases short and J 4 bases short, with 11 bases between. Germline V gene data show CDR1 as SGHVS and CDR2 as FQNEAQ. The CDR3 DNA reads TGTGCCAGCAGCGGCGGGGCCGGCTATGGCTACACCTTC. Its translation: CASSGGAGYGYTF. The full variable domain, completed using reference TRBV7-8 and TRBJ1-2, is GAGVSQSPRYKVAKRGQDVALRCDPISGHVSLFWYQQALGQGPEFLTYFQNEAQLDKSGLPSDRFFAERPEGSVSTLKIQRTQQEDSAVYLCASSGGAGYGYTFGSGTRLTVV.

Regarding this clone: The junction does not match germline at one end; this may be a read error. This sequence joins TRBV11-2 and TRBJ2-7, with D possibly matching TRBD1 (5 bases). Germline CDR1 reads SGHAT; CDR2 reads FQNNGV. This CDR3 is 13 amino acids long. This CDR3 reads CASSLDSDYEQYF. The CDR3 nucleotides read TGTGCCAGCAGCCTAGACAGTGACTACGAGCAGTACTTC. Supplemented by reference TRBV11-2 and TRBJ2-7, the full variable domain reads EAGVAQSPRYKIIEKRQSVAFWCNPISGHATLYWYQQILGQGPKLLIQFQNNGVVDDSQLPKDRFSAERLKGVDSTLKIQPAKLEDSAVYLCASSLDSDYEQYFGPGTRLTVT.

This clone was seen once. The chain links TRBV7-9 to TRBJ2-5; no clear D. V lost 2 bases and J lost 1, with 8 bases in between. Germline values: CDR1 SEHNR, CDR2 FQNEAQ (reference sequence). CDR3 length equals 14 residues. Written as DNA, the CDR3 is TGTGCCAGCAGCTTATTTGTGACCCAAGAGACCCAGTACTTC. Protein product: CASSLFVTQETQYF.

This clone came up once. This chain uses TRBV5-1 with TRBJ1-6; 7 bases agree with TRBD1. The CDR3 sequence is 15 residues long. Germline V CDR1 and CDR2: SGHRS, YFSETQ. V was pared by 7 bases and J by 7 bases, with 11 bases of the junction left unmatched. The CDR3 DNA reads as TGCGCCAGCCGGATAAGTGAGACAGGGAATTCACCCCTCCACTTT. Encoded protein: CASRISETGNSPLHF.

The chain uses TRBV7-9 and TRBJ2-5, with 7 bases that match TRBD2. CDR1 and CDR2 from the germline V gene are SEHNR and FQNEAQ (reference sequence). CDR3 length: 15 residues. Unmatched junction bases numbered 4, after V lost 1 base and J lost 2 bases. CDR3 sequence reads: CASSLERGVQETQYF. CDR3 coding DNA: TGTGCCAGCAGCTTAGAACGGGGGGTTCAAGAGACCCAGTACTTC.

The chain combines TRBV27 with TRBJ2-3; tentatively, D is TRBD2 (5 bases). The CDR3 extends over 15 amino acids. Trimming pared 3 bases from V and 0 bases from J, leaving 10 bases between. Germline CDR1 is MNHEY and CDR2 is SMNVEV (reference sequence). The CDR3 DNA sequence: TGTGCCAGCAGTTTCCTAGCCTCTAGCACAGATACGCAGTATTTT. It is translated as CASSFLASSTDTQYF.

This clone was counted only a few times. V and J are TRBV7-8 and TRBJ1-3; no reliable D call. The germline CDR1 and CDR2 sequences are SGHVS and FQNEAQ. The CDR3 is 14 amino acids. V was trimmed by 4 bases and J by 0 bases, leaving 7 bases between them. The CDR3, as DNA: TGTGCCAGCAGCTGGAAGAGCTCTGGAAACACCATATATTTT. Translation gives CASSWKSSGNTIYF.

J is TRBJ1-2 and V is TRBV5-6; D might be TRBD1 (5 bases). Trimming took off 0 bases at V and 4 bases at J, with 13 bases between the two ends. The CDR3 spans 15 residues. Germline values: CDR1 SGHDT, CDR2 YYEEEE. CDR3: CASSLARGTAYGYTF. The CDR3 DNA sequence: TGTGCCAGCAGCTTGGCCAGAGGGACCGCCTATGGCTACACCTTC.